A single sample gave rise to the 11 T cell receptor beta chains below, sequenced in a study of spatial heterogeneity in lung cancer. The antigens these receptors bind are not known. Study-wide points: Counts that tracked tumor mutation counts were those of expanded intratumoral alpha and beta TCRs.

TCRdb processed the 5' RACE reads anew with MiXCR; each CDR3 protein has one entry. The sample records about 11,000 distinct CDR3 sequences, around 5.5% being singletons. As to time point: sample taken at primary tumor resection. Material: lung tumor tissue, obtained at surgery. These TCRs come from a male donor with early-stage non-small cell lung cancer.

In this sample, this clonotype turned up many times. This beta chain is an off-target read within a library intended for alpha chains, so its frequency means little. The chain links TRBV12-3 or TRBV12-4 to TRBJ1-6, with 10 positions matching TRBD1. V shed 5 bases, J shed 6 bases, and the junction held 4 bases outside the gene matches. This CDR3 is 15 amino acids long. CDR3 loop: CASSPRTGGNSPLHF. In DNA, the CDR3 is TGTGCCAGCAGTCCTAGGACAGGGGGTAATTCACCCCTCCACTTT.

At least ten counts were recorded for this clonotype. Little can be read into the size of this beta chain, an off-target read in a library designed for alpha chains. CDR3 loop: CASSVMGGRRDTQYF. In DNA form, the CDR3 reads TGTGCCAGCAGTGTGATGGGGGGGCGTAGAGATACGCAGTATTTT. The rearrangement joins TRBV2 to TRBJ2-3; D possibly corresponds to TRBD2 (7 bases). V was pared by 4 bases and J by 5 bases, with 16 bases between. CDR3 length equals 15 residues. In germline, CDR1 is SNHLY, CDR2 FYNNEI.

Notes on this clonotype: Found in a library prepared for alpha chains, this beta chain is an off-target read, and its abundance has little meaning. This chain uses TRBV7-6 with TRBJ2-1; D not resolved. CDR1 SGHVS and CDR2 FNYEAQ come from the germline V gene. This CDR3 spans 16 amino acids. Trimming shortened V by 3 bases and J by 6 bases, and 18 bases separated the two germline ends. The CDR3 DNA reads as TGTGCCAGCAGCTTTTCGGCGGTACGATATAGCAATGAGCAGTTCTTC. Its translation is CASSFSAVRYSNEQFF. The full variable domain, completed using reference TRBV7-6 and TRBJ2-1, is GAGVSQSPRYKVTKRGQDVALRCDPISGHVSLYWYRQALGQGPEFLTYFNYEAQQDKSGLPNDRFSAERPEGSISTLTIQRTEQRDSAMYRCASSFSAVRYSNEQFFGPGTRLTVL.

This clonotype was seen many times. This beta chain is off target for a library built for alpha chains, so its abundance means little. The chain links TRBV7-9 to TRBJ1-5; tentatively, D is TRBD1 (6 bases). The CDR3 length is 16 residues. Germline loops: CDR1 SEHNR, CDR2 FQNEAQ (reference sequence). The V and J ends lost 5 bases and 4 bases respectively, with 18 bases between them. Here the CDR3 reads CASSRPTGFSNQPQHF. The CDR3 DNA follows: TGTGCCAGCAGCCGACCGACAGGTTTTAGTAATCAGCCCCAGCATTTT.

This clonotype appeared many times. The size of this beta chain means little, since it is a stray read in a library made for alpha chains. This chain uses TRBV5-1 with TRBJ2-2, with 8 bases that match TRBD1. CDR3 length equals 15 residues. The ends lost 2 bases at V and 3 bases at J; junction bases unmatched: 3. The V gene's germline CDR1 is SGHRS and CDR2 YFSETQ. The CDR3 bases are TGCGCCAGCAGCTTCCAGGGGGCGGACACCGGGGAGCTGTTTTTT. It specifies CASSFQGADTGELFF.

This clonotype has just one count. The library was designed around alpha chains, so this beta chain is a stray read whose abundance carries little weight. The gene calls are TRBV18 and TRBJ1-4, with 9 positions matching TRBD1. The CDR3 extends over 15 amino acids. Germline CDR1 is KGHSH and CDR2 is LQKENI. J was trimmed by 2 bases and V by 3 bases; bases with no gene match: 1. This chain's CDR3 is CASSPGTGTNEKLFF. The CDR3 DNA is TGTGCCAGCTCACCCGGGACAGGGACTAATGAAAAACTGTTTTTT.

This clonotype occurred many times. Within a library made for alpha chains, this beta chain is off target, and its count is uninformative. V usage is TRBV6-1 and J usage is TRBJ1-2; 7 nucleotides agree with TRBD1. The CDR3 length is 14 residues. Germline CDR1 reads MNHNS; CDR2 reads SASEGT. V trimming: 6 bases; J trimming: 1 base; junction bases outside the gene matches: 5. Written as DNA, the CDR3 is TGTGCCAGCAGGCCGACAGGGAGTAACTATGGCTACACCTTC. Its protein is CASRPTGSNYGYTF.

This clonotype was detected many times. This beta chain appears as a stray read in a library generated for alpha chains; its size is not informative. The V gene is TRBV12-3 or TRBV12-4, the J gene TRBJ2-7, with D perhaps matching TRBD1 or TRBD2 (5 bases each). There are 15 residues in the CDR3. The germline V and J ends were trimmed by 2 bases and 4 bases, with 15 bases remaining between them. In DNA form, the CDR3 reads TGTGCCAGCAGTTTAAAGGGGAGTGTGGAGTACGAGCAGTACTTC. Protein sequence: CASSLKGSVEYEQYF.

This clonotype was seen at least ten times. In a library made to pick up alpha chains, this beta chain is a stray read with a size that means little. The chain couples TRBV29-1 to TRBJ2-5; 7 bases fit TRBD1. The CDR3 has 14 amino acids. J lost 2 bases, V lost 7 bases, and 10 bases had no gene match. Germline V gives CDR1 SQVTM, CDR2 ANQGSEA. The CDR3, as DNA: TGCAGCGCCGACGGGACAGCGTCTCAAGAGACCCAGTACTTC. Its protein product is CSADGTASQETQYF.

By share of the sample, this clonotype is medium-sized. The size of this beta chain means little, since it is a stray read in a library made for alpha chains. The chain has TRBV5-6 and TRBJ1-1; no clear D gene. CDR1 SGHDT and CDR2 YYEEEE come from the germline V gene. With 3 bases removed from V and 1 base from J, the gap between germline ends came to 13 bases. The CDR3 runs to 15 residues. In DNA, the CDR3 is TGTGCCAGCAGCTCCGATCTTCTCGGGAACACTGAAGCTTTCTTT. Encoded protein: CASSSDLLGNTEAFF.

This clonotype occurred many times. Since the library was made to target alpha chains, this beta chain is a stray read and its abundance is not meaningful. V and J are TRBV13 and TRBJ2-7, with 10 bases aligning to TRBD1. The germline gives CDR1 PRHDT, CDR2 FYEKMQ (reference sequence). CDR3 length: 15 amino acids. Losses at the gene ends were 4 bases for V and 7 bases for J; bases not matched to a gene: 10. The CDR3 DNA follows: TGTGCCAGCAGCTCCTCCGGGACAGGGGAGTGGGAGCAGTACTTC. Its protein is CASSSSGTGEWEQYF.